This passage covers 19 T cell receptor beta chains from one sample sequenced in a study of tumor T cells in aggressive B-cell lymphoma. Libraries were prepared by immunoSEQ multiplex PCR; TCRdb keeps only in-frame clonotypes and omits some of them. There are 3,000 or so clones in the sample; more than 75% occur only once, and 3.5% to 5% lies in the top ten. The sequenced sample was tumor tissue. These receptors were collected from an adult with diffuse large B cell lymphoma.

The chain couples TRBV7-8 to TRBJ1-2; no clear D gene. The CDR3 covers 14 residues. Trimming took off 3 bases at V and 2 bases at J, with 10 bases between the two ends. Germline V CDR1 and CDR2: SGHVS, FQNEAQ. Written as DNA, the CDR3 is TGTGCCAGCAGCTTTGCGGGTACAAACTATGGCTACACCTTC. Translation: CASSFAGTNYGYTF. The entire variable domain, with the rest obtained from reference TRBV7-8 and TRBJ1-2, is as follows: GAGVSQSPRYKVAKRGQDVALRCDPISGHVSLFWYQQALGQGPEFLTYFQNEAQLDKSGLPSDRFFAERPEGSVSTLKIQRTQQEDSAVYLCASSFAGTNYGYTFGSGTRLTVV.

V gene TRBV6-1 combines with J gene TRBJ1-5; perhaps TRBD1 as D (5 bases). The CDR3 covers 14 residues. With 8 bases removed from V and 1 base from J, the gap between germline ends came to 12 bases. CDR1 is MNHNS and CDR2 is SASEGT in the germline V gene. CDR3 sequence: CASVWGFSNQPQHF. The CDR3, as DNA: TGTGCCAGCGTCTGGGGCTTCAGCAATCAGCCCCAGCATTTT.

The rearrangement uses TRBV4-1 and TRBJ2-1; 11 positions agree with TRBD2. Unmatched junction bases numbered 5, after V lost 0 bases and J lost 7 bases. CDR1 MGHRA and CDR2 YSYEKL come from the germline V gene. The CDR3 covers 16 residues. CDR3 coding DNA: TGCGCCAGCAGCCAAGAGTTAGCGGGGGGGGTAAATGAGCAGTTCTTC. Protein sequence: CASSQELAGGVNEQFF.

The rearrangement joins TRBV11-2 to TRBJ2-2, with D possibly being TRBD2 (5 bases). The CDR3 is 14 residues long. Germline CDR1 reads SGHAT; CDR2 reads FQNNGV. Trimming took off 4 bases at V and 3 bases at J, with 9 bases between the two ends. The CDR3 loop is CASSWESYTGELFF. CDR3 bases: TGTGCCAGCAGCTGGGAGTCTTACACCGGGGAGCTGTTTTTT.

This clone was seen only a few times. The rearrangement links TRBV28 to TRBJ2-1, with 8 bases lining up with TRBD2. The germline V gene has CDR1 MDHEN and CDR2 SYDVKM. CDR3 length: 16 amino acids. Trimming took 4 bases from V and 5 from J; bases not matched to a gene: 10. The CDR3 protein is CASSSSSAGAHNEQFF. The DNA for the CDR3 is TGTGCCAGCAGTTCCTCTTCAGCGGGAGCTCACAATGAGCAGTTCTTC.

This rearrangement joins TRBV2 to TRBJ2-1, with 7 bases that match TRBD1. The CDR3 length is 14 residues. With V trimmed by 7 bases and J by 4 bases, 7 bases remained unmatched. The germline V gene has CDR1 SNHLY and CDR2 FYNNEI. CDR3: CASKQGSSYNEQFF. In nucleotides, the CDR3 is TGTGCCAGCAAACAGGGGTCCTCTTACAATGAGCAGTTCTTC.

This chain links TRBV18 with TRBJ1-2; 7 nucleotides line up with TRBD1. The CDR3 is 15 amino acids. CDR1 is KGHSH, CDR2 LQKENI, per germline. Germline trimming cut 2 bases from V and 4 bases from J; bases unmatched to any gene: 7. CDR3 nucleotide sequence: TGTGCCAGCTCACCAGGGCAGGGGGACCGCTATGGCTACACCTTC. Translating it yields CASSPGQGDRYGYTF. The full variable domain, its missing parts supplied by reference TRBV18 and TRBJ1-2, is NAGVMQNPRHLVRRRGQEARLRCSPMKGHSHVYWYRQLPEEGLKFMVYLQKENIIDESGMPKERFSAEFPKEGPSILRIQQVVRGDSAAYFCASSPGQGDRYGYTFGSGTRLTVV.

The chain recombines TRBV5-1 with TRBJ1-1; D ambiguous. This CDR3 is 15 amino acids long. The V gene's germline CDR1 is SGHRS and CDR2 YFSETQ. The V end was cut by 0 bases, the J end by 1 base, with 10 bases between. The CDR3 bases are TGCGCCAGCAGCTTGGGCCAGAGAGGGAACACTGAAGCTTTCTTT. Encoded protein: CASSLGQRGNTEAFF.

The chain has TRBV7-2 and TRBJ1-6, with D possibly matching TRBD1 (6 bases). Between the trimmed V and J ends, which lost 0 bases and 10 bases, there was a span of 13 bases. CDR3 size: 15 residues. CDR1 is SGHTA, CDR2 FQGNSA, per germline. The CDR3: CASSLAWQGRSPLHF. The CDR3 DNA follows: TGTGCCAGCAGCTTAGCGTGGCAGGGGCGGTCACCCCTCCACTTT. Complete variable domain (other parts from reference TRBV7-2 and TRBJ1-6): GAGVSQSPSNKVTEKGKDVELRCDPISGHTALYWYRQSLGQGLEFLIYFQGNSAPDKSGLPSDRFSAERTGGSVSTLTIQRTQQEDSAVYLCASSLAWQGRSPLHFGNGTRLTVT.

This chain joins TRBV28 and TRBJ1-4; D is perhaps TRBD1 (6 bases). Germline V gene data show CDR1 as MDHEN and CDR2 as SYDVKM. The V end lost 1 base, the J end lost 0 bases, and 6 bases lay between the germline ends. This CDR3 contains 15 residues. CDR3 bases: TGTGCCAGCAGTTTATCAGGGGCAACTAATGAAAAACTGTTTTTT. This sequence encodes CASSLSGATNEKLFF.

The gene calls are TRBV25-1 and TRBJ2-3, with a tentative D call TRBD2 (5 bases). The CDR3 is made up of 14 amino acids. Germline V gene data show CDR1 as MGHDK and CDR2 as SYGVNS. V dropped 5 bases and J dropped 1 base, with 10 bases sitting between them. CDR3 residues: CASSFERGTDTQYF. The CDR3 bases are TGTGCCAGCAGTTTCGAGAGGGGCACAGATACGCAGTATTTT.

This clone was counted a few times. Other DNA variants within this sample encode the same CDR3. The gene calls are TRBV6-5 and TRBJ1-1, with D uncertain. CDR1 is MNHEY, CDR2 SVGAGI, per germline. Trimming took 2 bases from V and 1 from J, leaving 11 bases between them. The CDR3 loop spans 15 amino acids. CDR3 coding DNA: TGTGCCAGCAGTTACAGCAGAACAGAGAACACTGAAGCTTTCTTT. Encoded protein: CASSYSRTENTEAFF.

This chain joins TRBV10-3 and TRBJ1-2; D not certain. The CDR3 is made up of 14 amino acids. V shed 0 bases and J shed 4 bases, with 9 bases lying between them. Germline CDR1 and CDR2: ENHRY and SYGVKD. The CDR3 bases are TGTGCCATCAGTGAGTCCCGACTAACCTATGGCTACACCTTC. This gives the protein CAISESRLTYGYTF.

V gene TRBV5-8 combines with J gene TRBJ1-1; weak D call: TRBD1 (5 bases). Deletions cut 6 bases from V and 0 bases from J, with 15 bases between. The CDR3 consists of 15 residues. Germline-derived CDR1 and CDR2 are SGHTS and YDEGEE. CDR3 nucleotide sequence: TGTGCCAGCAAACGGGAGACAGCCATGAACACTGAAGCTTTCTTT. Its translation is CASKRETAMNTEAFF.

The V and J genes are TRBV2 and TRBJ2-1, with 8 bases lining up with TRBD2. Germline V lookup: CDR1 SNHLY, CDR2 FYNNEI. This CDR3 is 15 amino acids long. The V and J ends lost 8 bases and 3 bases, in that order; junction bases with no gene match: 9. The CDR3 DNA sequence: TGTGCCAGCGGACGGGGGGGGCAATTCTACAATGAGCAGTTCTTC. This encodes CASGRGGQFYNEQFF.

The CDR3 bases are TGCGCCAGCAGCTTGGAGGGGCTGGATAATGAAAAACTGTTTTTT. Its protein product is CASSLEGLDNEKLFF. This chain connects TRBV5-1 to TRBJ1-4; tentatively, D is TRBD1 (5 bases). Trimming cost V 0 bases and J 4 bases, with 10 bases left between them. Looked up from germline, CDR1 is SGHRS and CDR2 is YFSETQ. The length of the CDR3 is 15 residues.

The chain combines TRBV7-9 with TRBJ2-2; D call uncertain. The V gene's germline CDR1 is SEHNR and CDR2 FQNEAQ (reference sequence). The V and J ends lost 5 bases and 6 bases respectively, with 4 bases between them. CDR3 length: 11 amino acids. The CDR3 sequence: CASSLSGELFF. The CDR3 DNA reads as TGTGCCAGCAGCCTGTCCGGGGAGCTGTTTTTT.

The chain joins TRBV30 to TRBJ2-7; TRBD1 aligns across 7 bases. V shed 2 bases and J 7 bases; nucleotides not matched to a gene: 11. Germline loops: CDR1 GTSNPN, CDR2 SVGIG (reference sequence). The CDR3 contains 14 residues. The CDR3 reads CAWSPGQSLREQYF. In nucleotides, the CDR3 is TGTGCCTGGAGTCCGGGACAGAGTCTTAGAGAGCAGTACTTC.

This chain joins TRBV9 and TRBJ2-6; 7 bases match TRBD2. Losses at the gene ends were 4 bases for V and 3 bases for J; bases not matched to a gene: 10. The CDR3 contains 17 residues. Germline values: CDR1 SGDLS, CDR2 YYNGEE. Here the CDR3 reads CASSPGTTPGGANVLTF. The CDR3 DNA sequence: TGTGCCAGCAGCCCTGGGACTACCCCCGGTGGGGCCAACGTCCTGACTTTC. Complete variable domain (other parts from reference TRBV9 and TRBJ2-6): DSGVTQTPKHLITATGQRVTLRCSPRSGDLSVYWYQQSLDQGLQFLIQYYNGEERAKGNILERFSAQQFPDLHSELNLSSLELGDSALYFCASSPGTTPGGANVLTFGAGSRLTVL.